This entry concerns a single TCR beta chain. Its specificity is not known. These data are taken from a study of cytomegalovirus exposure and HLA in healthy donors. Findings of the study overall: Over 150 TCR beta chains were listed as cytomegalovirus-associated.

The method was immunoSEQ multiplex PCR; TCRdb's version includes in-frame clones alone and lacks a portion of them. The sample contains 35,000 to 55,000 clones, 93% of which appear only once. In germline, CDR1 is KGHSH, CDR2 LQKENI. There are 15 residues in the CDR3. V shed 2 bases and J shed 5 bases, with 13 bases lying between them. A 120-subject validation cohort, separate from the approximately 670-subject first cohort, supplied the donors. The sequenced sample consisted of PBMCs. The TCR was taken from a woman aged 18-29 years in good health and CMV-seronegative. V and J are TRBV18 and TRBJ1-5; the D gene is possibly TRBD1 (5 bases). CDR3 sequence reads: CASSPVEGRDQPQHF. The CDR3, as DNA: TGTGCCAGCTCACCAGTTGAGGGGAGGGATCAGCCCCAGCATTTT. The whole variable domain, filled in from reference TRBV18 and TRBJ1-5, reads NAGVMQNPRHLVRRRGQEARLRCSPMKGHSHVYWYRQLPEEGLKFMVYLQKENIIDESGMPKERFSAEFPKEGPSILRIQQVVRGDSAAYFCASSPVEGRDQPQHFGDGTRLSIL.